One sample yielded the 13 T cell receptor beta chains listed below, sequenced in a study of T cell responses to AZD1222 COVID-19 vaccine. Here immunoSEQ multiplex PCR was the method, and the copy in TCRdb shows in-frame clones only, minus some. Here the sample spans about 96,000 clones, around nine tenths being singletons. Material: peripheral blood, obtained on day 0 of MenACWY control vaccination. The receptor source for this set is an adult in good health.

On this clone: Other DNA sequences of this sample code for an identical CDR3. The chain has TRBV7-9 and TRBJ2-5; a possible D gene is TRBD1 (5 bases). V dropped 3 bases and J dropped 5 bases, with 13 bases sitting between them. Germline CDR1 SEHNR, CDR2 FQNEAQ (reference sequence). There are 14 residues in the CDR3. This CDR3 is CASSFGQGIETQYF. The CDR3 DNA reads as TGTGCCAGCAGCTTCGGGCAGGGTATCGAGACCCAGTACTTC.

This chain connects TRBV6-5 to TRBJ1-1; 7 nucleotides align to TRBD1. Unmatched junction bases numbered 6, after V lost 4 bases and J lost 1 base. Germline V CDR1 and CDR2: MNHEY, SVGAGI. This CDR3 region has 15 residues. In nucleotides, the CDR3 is TGTGCCAGCAGTTTAACAGGGGCCTCGAACACTGAAGCTTTCTTT. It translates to CASSLTGASNTEAFF.

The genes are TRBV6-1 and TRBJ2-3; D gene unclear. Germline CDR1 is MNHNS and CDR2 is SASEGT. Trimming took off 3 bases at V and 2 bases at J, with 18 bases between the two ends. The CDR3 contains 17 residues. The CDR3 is CASSDGLSVRNTDTQYF. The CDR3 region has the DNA TGTGCCAGCAGTGACGGGTTGAGCGTAAGGAACACAGATACGCAGTATTTT.

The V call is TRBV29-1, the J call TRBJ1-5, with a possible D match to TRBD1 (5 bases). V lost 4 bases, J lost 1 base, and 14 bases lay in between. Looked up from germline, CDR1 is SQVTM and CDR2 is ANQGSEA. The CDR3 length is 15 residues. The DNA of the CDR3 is TGCAGCGTTGCGGCAGGGTATGGGAGCAATCAGCCCCAGCATTTT. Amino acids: CSVAAGYGSNQPQHF.

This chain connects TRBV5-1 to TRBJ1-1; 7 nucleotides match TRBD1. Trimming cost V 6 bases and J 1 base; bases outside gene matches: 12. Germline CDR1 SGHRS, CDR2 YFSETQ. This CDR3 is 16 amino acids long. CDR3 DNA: TGCGCCAGCAACAGGGGAGGTGTTCCCACGAACACTGAAGCTTTCTTT. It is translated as CASNRGGVPTNTEAFF.

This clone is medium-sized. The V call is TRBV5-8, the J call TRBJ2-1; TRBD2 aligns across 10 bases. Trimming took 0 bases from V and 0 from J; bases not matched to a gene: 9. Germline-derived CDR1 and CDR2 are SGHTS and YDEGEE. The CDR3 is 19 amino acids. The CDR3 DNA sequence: TGTGCCAGCAGCTTGGGGGCACTAGCGGGAATAAGCTCCTACAATGAGCAGTTCTTC. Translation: CASSLGALAGISSYNEQFF.

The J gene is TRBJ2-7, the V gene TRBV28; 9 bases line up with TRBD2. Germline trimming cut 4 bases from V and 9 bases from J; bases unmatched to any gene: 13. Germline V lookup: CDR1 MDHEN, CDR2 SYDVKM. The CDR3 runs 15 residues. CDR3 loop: CASSSPVAGGQGQYF. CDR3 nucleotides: TGTGCCAGCAGTTCCCCTGTGGCGGGGGGGCAGGGGCAGTACTTC.

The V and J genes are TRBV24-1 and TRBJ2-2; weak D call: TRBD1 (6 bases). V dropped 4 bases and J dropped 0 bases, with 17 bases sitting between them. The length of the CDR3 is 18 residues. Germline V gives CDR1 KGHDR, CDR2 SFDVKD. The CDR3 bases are TGTGCCACCAGTGACCCGGCAGGGGCCAGCACGAACACCGGGGAGCTGTTTTTT. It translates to CATSDPAGASTNTGELFF.

Here the CDR3 reads CASSGTGHYGYTF. The CDR3, as DNA: TGTGCCAGCAGTGGGACAGGGCACTATGGCTACACCTTC. This chain uses TRBV2 with TRBJ1-2, with TRBD1 identical over 8 bases. The CDR3 covers 13 residues. Per germline, CDR1 SNHLY and CDR2 FYNNEI. With V trimmed by 4 bases and J by 3 bases, 1 base remained unmatched.

As DNA, the CDR3 is TGTGCCAGCAGCCCGACAGGTATAACTAATGAAAAACTGTTTTTT. Its translation: CASSPTGITNEKLFF. The chain uses TRBV3-1 (or the pseudogene TRBV3-2) and TRBJ1-4; possible D gene TRBD1, 6 bases. The germline gives CDR1 LGHDT, CDR2 YNNKEL (reference sequence). The CDR3 covers 15 residues. V was shortened by 4 bases and J by 1 base, with 10 bases between the two germline ends.

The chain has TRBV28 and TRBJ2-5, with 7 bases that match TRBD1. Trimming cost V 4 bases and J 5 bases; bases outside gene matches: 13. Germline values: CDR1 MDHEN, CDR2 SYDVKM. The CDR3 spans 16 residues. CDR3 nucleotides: TGTGCCAGCAGTTCCCCTGACAGGGTAGGGCGGGAGACCCAGTACTTC. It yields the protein CASSSPDRVGRETQYF.

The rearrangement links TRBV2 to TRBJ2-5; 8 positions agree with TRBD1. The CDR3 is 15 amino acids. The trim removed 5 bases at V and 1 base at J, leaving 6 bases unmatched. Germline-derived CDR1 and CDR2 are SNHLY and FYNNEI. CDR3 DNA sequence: TGTGCCAGCAGTCACAGGGGGATCACCCAAGAGACCCAGTACTTC. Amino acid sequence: CASSHRGITQETQYF.

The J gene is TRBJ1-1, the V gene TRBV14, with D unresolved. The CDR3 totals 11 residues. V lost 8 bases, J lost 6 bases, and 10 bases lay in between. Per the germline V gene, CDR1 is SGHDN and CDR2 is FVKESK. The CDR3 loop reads CASSSGPEAFF. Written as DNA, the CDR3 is TGTGCCAGCTCCAGCGGCCCTGAAGCTTTCTTT.